This T cell receptor (beta chain) originates from a study of T cell changes during pregnancy in multiple sclerosis. The germline gives CDR1 SGHVS, CDR2 FQNEAQ. This CDR3 spans 15 amino acids. The V and J ends lost 7 bases and 4 bases, in that order; junction bases with no gene match: 9. The data were produced by immunoSEQ multiplex PCR, yet TCRdb's version contains in-frame clones alone and is incomplete. The profile covers about 58,000 clones, with 75% to 95% appearing a single time and 0.49% taken by the ten largest. This material consisted of CD4+ T cells from peripheral blood mononuclear cells, taken after pregnancy. The chain couples TRBV7-8 to TRBJ1-5; 8 bases are a match to TRBD1. The receptor's source is a female donor in good health, enrolled as a control in a pregnancy study. CDR3 nucleotide sequence: TGTGCCAGCACCCCGACAGGGGCGAGGAATCAGCCCCAGCATTTT. Translation gives CASTPTGARNQPQHF.